This T cell receptor (beta chain) was captured by sequencing in a study of cytomegalovirus exposure and HLA in healthy donors. Study-wide results and caveats: As confirmed in vitro, three CMV-associated chains were specific for CMV antigens. At a 0.05 false discovery rate, a later analysis found some 17,000 TCR beta sequences to be associated with HLA alleles. Investigators reported more than 150 TCR beta chains as tied to cytomegalovirus.

Worth noting for this clone: The antigen remains unidentified.

PCR primers comprised 60 Vbeta and 13 Jbeta primers. TCRdb keeps only in-frame clones here, not all; method: immunoSEQ multiplex PCR. This sample has more than 100,000 clones, with approximately 82% found just once. The CDR3 runs 14 residues. Germline values: CDR1 LNHDA, CDR2 SQIVND (reference sequence). V gave up 5 bases and J gave up 7 bases; unmatched junction bases: 7. The gene calls are TRBV19 and TRBJ2-1; 8 bases agree with TRBD2. This receptor was taken from a man aged 40-50 years in good health and CMV-seronegative. Specimen: PBMCs. Here the CDR3 DNA reads TGTGCCAGTAGTCGTCCGGGCGGGAGGAATGAGCAGTTCTTC. Amino acid sequence: CASSRPGGRNEQFF.